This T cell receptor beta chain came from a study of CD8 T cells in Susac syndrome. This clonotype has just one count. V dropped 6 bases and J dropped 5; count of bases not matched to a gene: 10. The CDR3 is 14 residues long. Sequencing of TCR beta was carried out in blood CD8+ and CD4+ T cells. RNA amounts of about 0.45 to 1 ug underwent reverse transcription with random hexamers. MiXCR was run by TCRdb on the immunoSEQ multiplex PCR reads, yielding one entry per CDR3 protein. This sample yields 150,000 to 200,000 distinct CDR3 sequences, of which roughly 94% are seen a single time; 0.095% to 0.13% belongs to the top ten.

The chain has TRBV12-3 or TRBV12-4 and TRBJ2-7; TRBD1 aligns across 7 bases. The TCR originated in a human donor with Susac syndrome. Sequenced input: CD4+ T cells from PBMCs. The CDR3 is CASRDRRRPHEQYF. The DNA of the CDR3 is TGTGCCAGCAGGGACAGGAGAAGACCCCACGAGCAGTACTTC.